This T cell receptor beta chain was profiled in a study of T-cell reconstitution after alpha-beta-depleted transplantation in children. Preparation of the TCRbeta library was carried out with unique molecular identifiers. TCRdb independently ran MiXCR on the PCR reads; one entry per CDR3 protein. The data hold about 590,000 distinct CDR3 sequences, with under 15% observed a single time. This TCR derives from a male patient aged 10 to 17 who had a stem cell transplant for acute myeloid leukemia, so the T cells may come from the graft donor. Here the sequenced sample was PBMCs, mostly from graft donor cells, taken 360 days after TCRalphabeta/CD19-depleted stem cell transplant.

As DNA, the CDR3 is TGCAGTGCTAATGTAGCGGGAGGTGGCTCCTACAATGAGCAGTTCTTC. It is translated as CSANVAGGGSYNEQFF. The rearrangement joins TRBV20-1 to TRBJ2-1; 10 nucleotides agree with TRBD2. There are 16 residues in the CDR3. V dropped 4 bases and J dropped 0; count of bases not matched to a gene: 6. From germline, CDR1 is DFQATT and CDR2 SNEGSKA (reference sequence).